These T cell receptor beta chains were read from a single sample in a study of blood T cell repertoires in COVID-19. Measured with immunoSEQ multiplex PCR; TCRdb has only the in-frame clones, and not every one. The data show 150,000 or so clones, 90% to 95% seen once. Input material: peripheral blood. The receptor source for this set is a woman in her sixties or seventies with COVID-19, enrolled during active disease. Each CDR3 is given with its conserved first and last residue. Each record gives: V gene, clone size, J gene, D gene, CDR3 protein, CDR3 DNA. The D gene is left open where the match is weak. Not every row has a clone size; where given, it reads once, few, many or a size class.

TRBV5-1	-	TRBJ2-3	TRBD2	CASSLGRGADTQYF	TGCGCCAGCAGCTTGGGGCGGGGGGCGGATACGCAGTATTTT
TRBV5-6	many	TRBJ2-5	TRBD1	CASSKVGQGQETQYF	TGTGCCAGCTCAAAGGTGGGACAGGGCCAAGAGACCCAGTACTTC
TRBV6-1	-	TRBJ1-2	TRBD1	CASSEAIYRGDYGYTF	TGTGCCAGCAGTGAAGCTATATACAGGGGGGACTATGGCTACACCTTC
TRBV9	-	TRBJ1-5	TRBD1	CASSGGTGWGNQPQHF	TGTGCCAGCAGCGGGGGGACAGGTTGGGGCAATCAGCCCCAGCATTTT
TRBV5-3	once	TRBJ1-2	-	CARSLCPYYGYTF	TGTGCCAGAAGCTTGTGCCCCTATTATGGCTACACCTTC
TRBV30	-	TRBJ1-3	TRBD1	CAWIGQGQGNTIYF	TGTGCCTGGATCGGACAGGGGCAGGGAAACACCATATATTTT
TRBV7-3	-	TRBJ1-1	TRBD1	CASSPQGASEAFF	TGTGCCAGCAGCCCGCAGGGGGCTAGTGAAGCTTTCTTT
TRBV7-2	-	TRBJ1-2	TRBD1	CASSRTGTNYGYTF	TGTGCCAGCAGTAGGACAGGGACTAACTATGGCTACACCTTC
TRBV6-5	-	TRBJ2-2	-	CASSYLADTGELFF	TGTGCCAGCAGTTATCTGGCGGACACCGGGGAGCTGTTTTTT
TRBV19	-	TRBJ1-5	-	CASSIGPDVNF	TGTGCCAGTAGTATTGGGCCCGACGTCAATTTT
TRBV7-2	-	TRBJ1-5	-	CASSLSVRSGQPQHF	TGTGCCAGCAGCTTATCCGTCCGCAGCGGGCAGCCCCAGCATTTT
TRBV9	-	TRBJ2-2	-	CASSQGWTGELFF	TGTGCCAGCAGCCAGGGGTGGACCGGGGAGCTGTTTTTT
TRBV5-1	-	TRBJ2-5	-	CASSSWSPLETQYF	TGCGCCAGCAGCAGCTGGTCCCCCCTTGAGACCCAGTACTTC
TRBV3-1/TRBV3-2	-	TRBJ1-2	-	CASSQASYGYTF	TGTGCCAGCAGCCAAGCGAGTTATGGCTACACCTTC
TRBV5-4	-	TRBJ1-4	-	CASSLSGGDEKLFF	TGTGCCAGCAGCTTGAGTGGGGGCGATGAAAAACTGTTTTTT
TRBV19	-	TRBJ2-5	TRBD2	CASSSLGRATQYF	TGTGCCAGTAGTAGTTTGGGGAGGGCGACCCAGTACTTC
TRBV9	-	TRBJ1-1	-	CASSVKTSTEAFF	TGTGCCAGCAGTGTTAAAACCAGCACTGAAGCTTTCTTT
TRBV18	once	TRBJ2-1	TRBD2	CASSLGLAGDNEQFF	TGTGCCAGCTCCCTGGGACTAGCGGGAGACAATGAGCAGTTCTTC
TRBV5-5	-	TRBJ2-1	-	CASSFSNLENEQFF	TGTGCCAGCAGCTTTAGCAATTTAGAGAATGAGCAGTTCTTC
TRBV5-4	few	TRBJ2-2	-	CASSLAGGYLNTGELFF	TGTGCCAGCAGCTTGGCCGGAGGGTACCTGAACACCGGGGAGCTGTTTTTT
TRBV5-5	-	TRBJ1-2	TRBD1	CASSLRQGVHGYTF	TGTGCCAGCAGCTTAAGGCAGGGGGTCCATGGCTACACCTTC
TRBV9	-	TRBJ2-1	TRBD2	CASSGLAGEQFF	TGTGCCAGCAGCGGACTAGCGGGAGAGCAGTTCTTC
TRBV5-1	-	TRBJ1-3	-	CASSLAGRSTIYF	TGCGCCAGCAGCTTGGCGGGTAGAAGCACCATATATTTT
TRBV7-2	-	TRBJ1-4	-	CASSPNGIGEKLFF	TGTGCCAGCAGCCCCAACGGGATTGGTGAAAAACTGTTTTTT
TRBV4-3	-	TRBJ1-2	TRBD1	CASSRGTGQGSYGYTF	TGCGCCAGCAGCCGAGGCACGGGACAGGGTAGCTATGGCTACACCTTC
TRBV20-1	-	TRBJ1-5	TRBD1	CSATDIGQGGNQPQHF	TGCAGTGCTACTGACATCGGACAGGGCGGCAATCAGCCCCAGCATTTT
TRBV5-5	-	TRBJ1-4	TRBD1	CASSLLAPGTATNEKLFF	TGTGCCAGCAGCTTGTTGGCACCTGGGACAGCAACTAATGAAAAACTGTTTTTT
TRBV9	-	TRBJ2-1	-	CASSSYDSYNEQFF	TGTGCCAGCAGCTCCTACGACAGCTACAATGAGCAGTTCTTC
TRBV11-3	-	TRBJ2-3	-	CASSLESTDTQYF	TGTGCCAGCAGCTTGGAGAGCACAGATACGCAGTATTTT
TRBV4-2	-	TRBJ2-1	-	CASSPNHRTQILREQFF	TGTGCCAGCAGCCCGAACCACCGGACACAAATTTTGCGTGAGCAGTTCTTC
TRBV7-2	few	TRBJ1-5	-	CASSYAGAQPQHF	TGTGCCAGCAGCTACGCGGGGGCGCAGCCCCAGCATTTT
TRBV3-1/TRBV3-2	-	TRBJ1-2	TRBD1	CASSPTGGAYGYTF	TGTGCCAGCAGCCCGACAGGGGGCGCCTATGGCTACACCTTC
TRBV6-5	once	TRBJ2-7	TRBD1	CAARGGTGSYEQYF	TGTGCCGCCCGCGGCGGGACAGGATCCTACGAGCAGTACTTC
TRBV6-6	once	TRBJ1-2	-	CASSLGEGGNYGYTF	TGTGCCAGCAGTTTAGGGGAAGGTGGTAACTATGGCTACACCTTC
TRBV2	once	TRBJ1-5	-	CASKTGQDQPQHF	TGTGCCAGCAAAACAGGGCAGGATCAGCCCCAGCATTTT
TRBV7-6	-	TRBJ2-2	-	CASSLSLPGDFSNTGELFF	TGTGCCAGCAGCTTATCCCTGCCGGGGGACTTCTCGAACACCGGGGAGCTGTTTTTT
TRBV7-2	-	TRBJ1-2	-	CASSYNRGLKDGYTF	TGTGCCAGCAGTTATAACCGAGGGTTGAAGGATGGCTACACCTTC
TRBV12-3/TRBV12-4	once	TRBJ1-1	-	CASSLVGGTEAFF	TGTGCCAGCAGTTTAGTTGGAGGAACTGAAGCTTTCTTT
TRBV7-8	-	TRBJ2-5	TRBD1	CASSFGTGAETQYF	TGTGCCAGCAGCTTTGGGACAGGGGCCGAGACCCAGTACTTC
TRBV5-1	-	TRBJ1-1	TRBD1	CASSLAGTGHTEAFF	TGCGCCAGCAGCTTGGCCGGGACAGGGCACACTGAAGCTTTCTTT
TRBV7-2	-	TRBJ2-1	TRBD1	CASSPGQGVVHNEQFF	TGTGCCAGCAGCCCGGGACAGGGGGTAGTGCACAATGAGCAGTTCTTC
TRBV6-1	-	TRBJ1-2	-	CASSEWGEYGYTF	TGTGCCAGCAGTGAATGGGGAGAGTATGGCTACACCTTC
TRBV6-5	few	TRBJ1-4	TRBD1	CASSYSRQGEEKLFF	TGTGCCAGCAGTTACTCTAGACAGGGGGAAGAAAAACTGTTTTTT
TRBV6-5	-	TRBJ1-6	TRBD1	CASNRDSRDSPLHF	TGTGCCAGCAACAGGGACAGCAGAGATTCACCCCTCCACTTT
TRBV10-3	-	TRBJ1-2	-	CANSPVAGEVGYTF	TGTGCCAATTCACCGGTGGCAGGGGAAGTGGGCTACACCTTC
TRBV27	few	TRBJ1-5	-	CASGQEGGRNQPQHF	TGTGCCAGCGGACAAGAGGGGGGGAGAAATCAGCCCCAGCATTTT
TRBV3-1/TRBV3-2	once	TRBJ1-2	-	CASSRGDGYTF	TGTGCCAGCAGCCGGGGGGATGGCTACACCTTC
TRBV6-5	-	TRBJ2-7	TRBD2	CASSYSARGGYYEQYF	TGTGCCAGCAGTTACTCGGCCCGGGGGGGTTACTACGAGCAGTACTTC
TRBV7-2	few	TRBJ2-2	-	CASSTVTGRAGELFF	TGTGCCAGCAGCACCGTTACAGGGAGGGCCGGGGAGCTGTTTTTT
TRBV5-6	-	TRBJ1-2	TRBD1	CASSLGVPRGHGYGYTF	TGTGCCAGCAGCCTTGGAGTACCCAGGGGGCATGGCTATGGCTACACCTTC
TRBV7-8	-	TRBJ1-5	-	CASSRGTRDQPQHF	TGTGCCAGCAGCAGAGGGACACGAGATCAGCCCCAGCATTTT
TRBV7-2	-	TRBJ1-6	-	CASSPGRGYSPLHF	TGTGCCAGCAGCCCGGGTAGGGGGTATTCACCCCTCCACTTT
TRBV9	-	TRBJ2-1	TRBD2	CASSVHSGASGEQFF	TGTGCCAGCAGCGTTCATAGCGGGGCGTCTGGTGAGCAGTTCTTC
TRBV9	-	TRBJ1-6	TRBD1	CASSSGTGYSPLHF	TGTGCCAGCAGCTCCGGGACAGGGTATTCACCCCTCCACTTT